Sequencing of this T cell receptor beta chain was carried out in a study of T cells in Graves' hyperthyroidism and ophthalmopathy. The length of the CDR3 is 12 residues. Per germline, CDR1 MNHNS and CDR2 SASEGT. V shed 7 bases and J shed 7 bases, with 13 bases lying between them. This clonotype was observed a handful of times. The antigen is not known. Overall study results and limits: Ophthalmopathy prediction by the model preceded onset by a median approximately 6.1 months.

Patients with uncontrolled infections, other autoimmune diseases, pregnancy or lactation were excluded. Each diagnosis drew on symptoms, thyroxine, TRAb, thyroid ultrasound and orbital computed tomography findings. Fresh peripheral blood, roughly 9.8 ml of it, supplied the PBMCs. The TCR beta CDR3 regions underwent amplification using RNA transcripts as the source. Researchers ran a first-round RT-PCR on the TCR CDR3 using the HTBI primer set. A single record per CDR3 protein comes from TCRdb applying MiXCR to the multiplex PCR reads. Of roughly 550,000 distinct CDR3 sequences in the sample, around 16% were seen once.

This rearrangement joins TRBV6-1 to TRBJ1-1, with unresolved D. Source material: blood. This TCR was recovered from a woman younger than 45 with Graves' ophthalmopathy. CDR3 amino acids: CASTKPPDEAFF. The DNA of the CDR3 is TGTGCCAGCACCAAGCCCCCGGATGAAGCTTTCTTT.